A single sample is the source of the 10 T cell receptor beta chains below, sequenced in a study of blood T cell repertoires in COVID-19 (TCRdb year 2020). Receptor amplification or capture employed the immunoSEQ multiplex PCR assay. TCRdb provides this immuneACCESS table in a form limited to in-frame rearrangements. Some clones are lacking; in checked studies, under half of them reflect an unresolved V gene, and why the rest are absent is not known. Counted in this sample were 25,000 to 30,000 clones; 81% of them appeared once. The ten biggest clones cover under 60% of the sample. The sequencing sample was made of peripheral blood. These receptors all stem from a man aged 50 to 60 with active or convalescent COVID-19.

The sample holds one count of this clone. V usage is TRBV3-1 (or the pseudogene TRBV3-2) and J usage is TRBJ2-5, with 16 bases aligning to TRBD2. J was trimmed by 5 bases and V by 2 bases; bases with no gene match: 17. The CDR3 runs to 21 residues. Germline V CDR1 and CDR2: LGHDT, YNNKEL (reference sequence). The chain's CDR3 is CASSQTTLATGTSGRDETQYF. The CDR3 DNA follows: TGTGCCAGCAGCCAAACCACCCTCGCCACCGGGACTAGCGGGAGGGATGAGACCCAGTACTTC.

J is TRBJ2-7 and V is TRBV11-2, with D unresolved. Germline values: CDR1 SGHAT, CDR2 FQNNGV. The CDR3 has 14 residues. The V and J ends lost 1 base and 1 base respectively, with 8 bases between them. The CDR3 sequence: CASSLGAASYEQYF. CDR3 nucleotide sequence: TGTGCCAGCAGCTTAGGGGCAGCTTCCTACGAGCAGTACTTC.

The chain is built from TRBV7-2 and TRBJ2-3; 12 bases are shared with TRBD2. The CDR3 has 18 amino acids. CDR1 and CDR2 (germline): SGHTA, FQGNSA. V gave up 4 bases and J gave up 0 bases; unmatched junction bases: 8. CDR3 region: CASSSGLAGRPSTDTQYF. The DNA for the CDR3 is TGTGCCAGCAGCTCAGGACTAGCGGGGAGGCCTAGCACAGATACGCAGTATTTT.

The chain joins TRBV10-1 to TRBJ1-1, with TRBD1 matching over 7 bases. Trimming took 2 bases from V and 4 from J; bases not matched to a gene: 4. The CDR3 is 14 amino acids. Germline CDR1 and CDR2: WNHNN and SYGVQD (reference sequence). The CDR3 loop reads CASSEDRVFTEAFF. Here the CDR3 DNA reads TGCGCCAGCAGTGAGGACAGGGTTTTCACTGAAGCTTTCTTT.

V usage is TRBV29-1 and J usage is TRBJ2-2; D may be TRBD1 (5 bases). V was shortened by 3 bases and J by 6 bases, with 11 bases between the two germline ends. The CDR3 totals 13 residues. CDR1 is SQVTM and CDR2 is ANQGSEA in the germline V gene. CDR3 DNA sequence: TGCAGCGTTGACGGTCAGGGCCCCGGGGAGCTGTTTTTT. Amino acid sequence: CSVDGQGPGELFF.

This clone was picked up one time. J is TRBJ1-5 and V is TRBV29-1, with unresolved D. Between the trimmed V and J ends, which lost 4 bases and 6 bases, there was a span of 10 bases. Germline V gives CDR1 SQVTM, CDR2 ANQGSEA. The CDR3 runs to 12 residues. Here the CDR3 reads CSVGAGGQPQHF. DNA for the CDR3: TGCAGCGTTGGGGCAGGTGGTCAGCCCCAGCATTTT.

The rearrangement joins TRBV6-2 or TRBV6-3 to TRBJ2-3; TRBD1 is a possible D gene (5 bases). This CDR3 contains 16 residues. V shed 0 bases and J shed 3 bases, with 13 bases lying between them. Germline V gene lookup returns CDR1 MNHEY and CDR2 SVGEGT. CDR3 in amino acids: CASSYSLRDSTDTQYF. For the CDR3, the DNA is TGTGCCAGCAGTTACTCTTTACGAGACAGTACAGATACGCAGTATTTT.

The CDR3 protein is CASSLVPLAGQGTDTQYF. The CDR3 DNA reads TGCGCCAGCAGCTTGGTCCCCCTGGCGGGACAGGGCACAGATACGCAGTATTTT. The rearrangement uses TRBV5-1 and TRBJ2-3, with TRBD1 identical over 8 bases. The germline CDR1 and CDR2 sequences are SGHRS and YFSETQ. Trimming removed 0 bases from V and 1 base from J; junction bases left unmatched: 10. The length of the CDR3 is 18 residues.

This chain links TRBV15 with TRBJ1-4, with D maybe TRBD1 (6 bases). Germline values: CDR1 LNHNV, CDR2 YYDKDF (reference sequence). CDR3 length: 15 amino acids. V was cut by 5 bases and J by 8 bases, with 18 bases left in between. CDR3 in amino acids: CATSESGTLGEKLFF. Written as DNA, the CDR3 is TGTGCCACCAGCGAGAGTGGGACACTCGGAGAAAAACTGTTTTTT.

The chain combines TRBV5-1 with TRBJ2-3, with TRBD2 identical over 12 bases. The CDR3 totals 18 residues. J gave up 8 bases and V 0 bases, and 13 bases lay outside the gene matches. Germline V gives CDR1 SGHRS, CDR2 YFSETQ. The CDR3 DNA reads TGCGCCAGCAGCTTGGTCGGACTAGCGGGGTGGGAAGTAGCTACGCAGTATTTT. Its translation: CASSLVGLAGWEVATQYF.